The source of this TCR beta chain is a study of blood T cell repertoires in COVID-19 (TCRdb year 2020). As for the study more broadly: Collaborator samples came from the United States, Italy and Spain and covered acute and convalescent phases of COVID-19. The prospective study material was composed of cDNA or gDNA derived from T cells, B-cell-depleted T cells, or PBMCs. Where HLA class I and class II types were available, the types were taken from metadata supplied by the sample provider, not from assay-based typing. The repertoires were released in a freely available public database meant as a resource for research on the immune response to SARS-CoV-2. Subjects who had been exposed to COVID-19, were actively infected with it, or had recovered from it provided the deeply sampled blood TCRbeta repertoires that made up the dataset. The sample metadata nearly always contained a de-identified subject ID, COVID-19 status, age in years and sex. The samples were drawn from the first 160 participants of the ongoing ImmuneRACE study and from under 1,500 subjects provided by 6 global collaborators.

TCRbeta CDR3 regions were amplified from genomic DNA using the immunoSEQ Assay, a bias-controlled multiplex PCR. The study's processing was this. The number of nucleated cells in each sample was estimated by amplification of reference gene primers within the assay. To quantify the absolute abundance of each unique TCRbeta CDR3 rearrangement, sequence reads were collapsed and filtered. For each sample, productive Simpson clonality was calculated by taking the square root of Simpson's diversity index across productive rearrangements. TCRdb limited this immuneACCESS table to in-frame rearrangements with V and J called. A share of clones is missing; checked studies link under half to unresolved V genes, and the rest is unexplained. The D gene and trimming were derived from the DNA, and the V and J assignments and clone size from that table. The sample records about 200,000 clones, about 83% of which are singletons. The ten largest make up roughly 4.8% of the sample.

In the prospective study, participants were 18 to 89 years old, resided in under 30 geographic areas of the United States, and were enrolled through a virtual design. To assign participants to cohorts, the prospective study relied on clinical history that participants themselves reported in a screening survey and a study questionnaire. Exposed participants were defined as having been in contact with someone with a PCR-confirmed or clinician-diagnosed COVID-19 case within 2 weeks of study entry. In the prospective study, whole blood, serum and a nasopharyngeal or oropharyngeal swab were collected from each participant by mobile phlebotomists. Additional blood draws and questionnaires over an approximately two-month period could optionally be provided by prospective study participants. Before DNA extraction, prospective study blood samples were shipped either frozen or at room temperature. The paper as a whole reports these results and caveats: How much clinical and demographic metadata was included differed by source and by participant, and the metadata was provided uncurated.

Comment on this clone: Its antigen specificity is not known. No per-base quality is available; no much larger clone lies one base away.

From the cysteine through the phenylalanine, the CDR3 covers 15 amino acids. Just CDR3 DNA is preserved here, 45 bases in frame from base 1. The germline V gene yields SNHLY for CDR1 and FYNNEI for CDR2. V lost 4 bases and J lost 8 bases; the stretch between them is 17 bases long. The rearrangement combines TRBV2 with TRBJ1-4; TRBD1 is a possible D gene, resting on 5 matching bases. The clonotype comes from a woman in her 50s who had been exposed to COVID-19. The sample taken for sequencing was PBMCs or T cells enriched from blood (not recorded which). The nucleotide sequence is given as TGTGCCAGCAGTGCTGTGCAGGGACTAAGGGAAAAACTGTTTTTT. Its protein is CASSAVQGLREKLFF.